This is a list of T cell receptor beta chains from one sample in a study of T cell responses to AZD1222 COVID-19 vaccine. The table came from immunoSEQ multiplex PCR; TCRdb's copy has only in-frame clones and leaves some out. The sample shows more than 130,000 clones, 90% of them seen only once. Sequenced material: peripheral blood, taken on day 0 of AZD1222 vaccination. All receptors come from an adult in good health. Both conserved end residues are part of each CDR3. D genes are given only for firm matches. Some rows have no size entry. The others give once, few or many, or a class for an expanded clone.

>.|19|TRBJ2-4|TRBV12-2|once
CASRLGAGGTALAKNIQYF
TGTGCAAGTCGCTTAGGAGCCGGGGGAACCGCGCTAGCCAAAAACATTCAGTACTTC
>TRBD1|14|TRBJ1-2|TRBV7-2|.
CASSLGGSNYGYTF
TGTGCCAGCAGCCTAGGGGGCTCGAACTATGGCTACACCTTC
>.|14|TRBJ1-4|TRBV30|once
CAWSVGGGEEKLFF
TGTGCCTGGAGTGTGGGAGGGGGTGAGGAAAAACTGTTTTTT
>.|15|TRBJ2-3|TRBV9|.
CASSVGVGGTDTQYF
TGTGCCAGCAGCGTAGGTGTGGGGGGCACAGATACGCAGTATTTT
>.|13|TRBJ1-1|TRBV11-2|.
CASSLTANTEAFF
TGTGCCAGCAGCTTGACAGCGAACACTGAAGCTTTCTTT
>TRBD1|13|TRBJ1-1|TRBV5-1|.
CASSFGTGEEAFF
TGCGCCAGCAGCTTCGGGACAGGGGAAGAAGCTTTCTTT
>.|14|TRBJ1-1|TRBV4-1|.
CASSQVLVNTEAFF
TGCGCCAGCAGCCAAGTGCTGGTGAACACTGAAGCTTTCTTT
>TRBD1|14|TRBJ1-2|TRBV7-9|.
CASSSDRSRGGYTF
TGTGCCAGCAGCTCGGACAGGTCTCGAGGTGGCTACACCTTC
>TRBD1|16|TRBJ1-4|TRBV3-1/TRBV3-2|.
CASSQRDRDLMKKLFF
TGTGCCAGCAGCCAACGGGACAGGGACCTCATGAAAAAACTGTTTTTT
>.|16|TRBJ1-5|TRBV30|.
CAWRRGGRSWNQPQHF
TGTGCCTGGAGGCGGGGGGGGCGATCGTGGAATCAGCCCCAGCATTTT
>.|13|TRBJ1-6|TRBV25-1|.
CASSEGANSPLHF
TGTGCCAGCAGTGAAGGGGCAAATTCACCCCTCCACTTT
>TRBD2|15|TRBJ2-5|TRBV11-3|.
CASSLYGTTQETQYF
TGTGCCAGCAGCTTATACGGGACTACCCAAGAGACCCAGTACTTC
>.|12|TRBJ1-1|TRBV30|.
CAWNSVGAEAFF
TGTGCCTGGAACTCGGTGGGCGCTGAAGCTTTCTTT
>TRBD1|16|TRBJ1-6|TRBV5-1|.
CASSLDGTGGNSPLHF
TGCGCCAGCAGCTTGGACGGGACAGGGGGAAATTCACCCCTCCACTTT
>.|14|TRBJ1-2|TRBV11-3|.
CASSFGVGDYGYTF
TGTGCCAGCAGCTTCGGGGTAGGGGACTATGGCTACACCTTC
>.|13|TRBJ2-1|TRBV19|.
CASSIAGYNEQFF
TGTGCCAGTAGTATTGCCGGATACAATGAGCAGTTCTTC
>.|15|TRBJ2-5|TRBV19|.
CASSFGWGAGETQYF
TGTGCCAGTAGCTTCGGCTGGGGGGCAGGGGAGACCCAGTACTTC
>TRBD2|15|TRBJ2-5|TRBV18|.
CASSPERGGKETQYF
TGTGCCAGCTCACCTGAGCGGGGGGGCAAAGAGACCCAGTACTTC
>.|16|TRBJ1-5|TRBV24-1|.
CATSDFGSGSNQPQHF
TGTGCCACCAGTGATTTCGGATCTGGTAGCAATCAGCCCCAGCATTTT
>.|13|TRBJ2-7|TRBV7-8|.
CASSLGPLGEQYF
TGTGCCAGCAGCTTAGGACCCTTGGGAGAGCAGTACTTC
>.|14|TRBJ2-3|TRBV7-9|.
CASSPTGGPDTQYF
TGTGCCAGCAGTCCGACGGGTGGGCCAGATACGCAGTATTTT
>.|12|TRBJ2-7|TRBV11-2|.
CASSEGRYEQYF
TGTGCCAGCAGCGAGGGACGTTACGAGCAGTACTTC
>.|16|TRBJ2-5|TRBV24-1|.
CATSDPPDSGQETQYF
TGTGCCACCAGTGATCCTCCGGACAGTGGACAAGAGACCCAGTACTTC
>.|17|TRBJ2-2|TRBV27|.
CASKLLGGGKNTGELFF
TGTGCCAGCAAACTCCTGGGGGGGGGCAAGAACACCGGGGAGCTGTTTTTT
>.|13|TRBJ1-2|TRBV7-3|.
CASSLRGSYGYTF
TGTGCCAGCAGCTTAAGAGGGTCCTATGGCTACACCTTC
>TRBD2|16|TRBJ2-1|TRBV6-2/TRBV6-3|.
CASSYRARGGSNEQFF
TGTGCCAGCAGTTACAGGGCTAGGGGCGGGAGCAATGAGCAGTTCTTC
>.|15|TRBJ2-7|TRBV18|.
CASSPSGARSYEQYF
TGTGCCAGCTCACCATCGGGCGCTAGGTCGTACGAGCAGTACTTC